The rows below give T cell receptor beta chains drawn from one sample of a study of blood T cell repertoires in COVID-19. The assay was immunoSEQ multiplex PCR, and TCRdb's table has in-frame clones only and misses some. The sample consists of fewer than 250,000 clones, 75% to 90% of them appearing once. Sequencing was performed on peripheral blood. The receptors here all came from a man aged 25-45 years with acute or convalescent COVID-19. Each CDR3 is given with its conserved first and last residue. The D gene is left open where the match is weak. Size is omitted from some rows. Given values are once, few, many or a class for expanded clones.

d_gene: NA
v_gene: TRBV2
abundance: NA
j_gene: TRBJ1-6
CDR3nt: TGTGCCAGATCCGGGTCCCTGGGAGACCACAGTTATAATTCACCCCTCCACTTT
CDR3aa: CARSGSLGDHSYNSPLHF

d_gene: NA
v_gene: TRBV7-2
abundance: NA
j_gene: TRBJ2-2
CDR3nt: TGTGCCAGCAGCTTATTCGCGGGGCCCGGGGAGCTGTTTTTT
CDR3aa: CASSLFAGPGELFF

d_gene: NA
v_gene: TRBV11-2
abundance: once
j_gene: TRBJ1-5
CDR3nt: TGTGCCAGCAGCTTAGACTCCAGGGGCGCGGATCAGCCCCAGCATTTT
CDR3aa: CASSLDSRGADQPQHF

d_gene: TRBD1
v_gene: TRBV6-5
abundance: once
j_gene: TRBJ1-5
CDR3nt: TGTGCCAGCAGCTGGACAGGGGGGTTCAATCAGCCCCAGCATTTT
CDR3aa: CASSWTGGFNQPQHF

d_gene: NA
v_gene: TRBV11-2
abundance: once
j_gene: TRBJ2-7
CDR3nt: TGTGCCAGCAGCTTATCCCCAGGGGACGAGCAGTACTTC
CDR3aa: CASSLSPGDEQYF

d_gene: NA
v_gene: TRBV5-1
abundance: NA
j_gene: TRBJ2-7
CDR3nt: TGCGCCAGCAGCTTGGGACAGGAAAACTACGAGCAGTACTTC
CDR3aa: CASSLGQENYEQYF

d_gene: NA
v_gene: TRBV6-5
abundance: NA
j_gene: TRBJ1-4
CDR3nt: TGTGCCAGCAGCCCCCTCGGTAGGGGCGATGAAAAACTGTTTTTT
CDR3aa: CASSPLGRGDEKLFF

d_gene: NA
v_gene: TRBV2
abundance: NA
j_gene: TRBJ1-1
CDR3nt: TGTGCCAGCAGATACGGACAGCATGAAGCTTTCTTT
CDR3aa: CASRYGQHEAFF

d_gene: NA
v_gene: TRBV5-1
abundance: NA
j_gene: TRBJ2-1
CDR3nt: TGCGCCAGCAGCAAACCTACAGGATCCTCCTACAATGAGCAGTTCTTC
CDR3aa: CASSKPTGSSYNEQFF

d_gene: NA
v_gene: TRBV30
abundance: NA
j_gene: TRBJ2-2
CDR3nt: TGTGCCTTCGGGACAAGGAACACCGGGGAGCTGTTTTTT
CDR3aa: CAFGTRNTGELFF

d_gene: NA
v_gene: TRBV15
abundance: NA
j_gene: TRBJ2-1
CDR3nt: TGTGCCACCAGCAGGACTGGGGGGAGCTCCTACAATGAGCAGTTCTTC
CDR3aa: CATSRTGGSSYNEQFF

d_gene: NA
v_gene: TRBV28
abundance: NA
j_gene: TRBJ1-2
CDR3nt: TGTGCCAGCAGTCTAACAGGAAGAAACTATGGCTACACCTTC
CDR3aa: CASSLTGRNYGYTF

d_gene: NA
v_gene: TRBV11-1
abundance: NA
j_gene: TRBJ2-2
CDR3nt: TGTGCCAGCAGCTTACCCCAAATAGCGTTCACCGGGGAGCTGTTTTTT
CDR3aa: CASSLPQIAFTGELFF

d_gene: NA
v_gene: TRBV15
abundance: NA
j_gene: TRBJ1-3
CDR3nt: TGTGCCACCAGCAGAGGTGCCTACTCCTCTGGAAACACCATATATTTT
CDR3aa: CATSRGAYSSGNTIYF

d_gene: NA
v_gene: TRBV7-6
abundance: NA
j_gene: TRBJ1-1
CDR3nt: TGTGCCAGCAGCTCACGACTTTTGAACACTGAAGCTTTCTTT
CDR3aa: CASSSRLLNTEAFF

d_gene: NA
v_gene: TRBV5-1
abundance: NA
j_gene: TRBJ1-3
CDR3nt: TGCGCCAGCAGCTTGGGGGGAACAGGGACGGGAAACACCATATATTTT
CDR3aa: CASSLGGTGTGNTIYF

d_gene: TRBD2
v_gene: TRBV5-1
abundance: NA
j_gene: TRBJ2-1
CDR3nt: TGCGCCAGCAGTCTGACGGGGGGGCCCTACAATGAGCAGTTCTTC
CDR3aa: CASSLTGGPYNEQFF

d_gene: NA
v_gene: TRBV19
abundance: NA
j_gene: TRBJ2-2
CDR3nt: TGTGCCAGTAGTATTCGAGGGCCCGGGGAGCTGTTTTTT
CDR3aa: CASSIRGPGELFF

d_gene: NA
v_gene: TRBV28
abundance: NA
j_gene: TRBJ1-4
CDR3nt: TGTGCCAGCATCCTACACAGGGCTCGCAGGAGAGGGGATGAAAAACTGTTTTTT
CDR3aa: CASILHRARRRGDEKLFF

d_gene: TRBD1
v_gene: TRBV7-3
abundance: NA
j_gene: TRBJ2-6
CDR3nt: TGTGCCAGCAGCTGGACAGGGACCTCTGGGGCCAACGTCCTGACTTTC
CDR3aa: CASSWTGTSGANVLTF

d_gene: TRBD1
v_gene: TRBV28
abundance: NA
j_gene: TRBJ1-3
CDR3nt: TGTGCCAGCAGTATTCCCCGACAGGGGGTGAGCTCTGGAAACACCATATATTTT
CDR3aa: CASSIPRQGVSSGNTIYF

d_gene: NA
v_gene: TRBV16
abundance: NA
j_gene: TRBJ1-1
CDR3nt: TGTGCCAGCAGCCAATATAGGGGCACTGAAGCTTTCTTT
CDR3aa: CASSQYRGTEAFF

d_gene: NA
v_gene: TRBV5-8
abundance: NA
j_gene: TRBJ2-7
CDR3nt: TGTGCCAGCAGCCTGGGGGGCCGGTACGAGCAGTACTTC
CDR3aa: CASSLGGRYEQYF

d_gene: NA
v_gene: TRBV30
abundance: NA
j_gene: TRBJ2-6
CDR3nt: TGTGCCTGGAGTGCGATTACAGGGAAAACAGGGGCCAACGTCCTGACTTTC
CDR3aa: CAWSAITGKTGANVLTF

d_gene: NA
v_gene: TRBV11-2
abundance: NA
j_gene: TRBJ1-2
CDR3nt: TGTGCCAGCAGCTTACAGGGCTGGTATGGCTACACCTTC
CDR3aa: CASSLQGWYGYTF

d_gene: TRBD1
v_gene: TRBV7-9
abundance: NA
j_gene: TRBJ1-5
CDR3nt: TGTGCCAGCAGCTTAGATTCGGACAGGGACCCCAATCAGCCCCAGCATTTT
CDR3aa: CASSLDSDRDPNQPQHF

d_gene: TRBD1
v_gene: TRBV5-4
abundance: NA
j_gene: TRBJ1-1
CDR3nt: TGTGCCAGCAGCTTCGACAGGGGCCCTTCGGGGGCTTTCTTT
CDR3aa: CASSFDRGPSGAFF

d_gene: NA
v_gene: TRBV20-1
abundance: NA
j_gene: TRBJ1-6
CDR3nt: TGCAGTGCTAGTGAGAGCTCCTATAATTCACCCCTCCACTTT
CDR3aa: CSASESSYNSPLHF

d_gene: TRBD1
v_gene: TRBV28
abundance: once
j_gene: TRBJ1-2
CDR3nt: TGTGCCAGCAGTTTAAGCGGGACAGGGAGTGATCGTGGCTACACCTTC
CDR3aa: CASSLSGTGSDRGYTF

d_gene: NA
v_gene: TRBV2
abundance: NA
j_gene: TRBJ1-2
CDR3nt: TGTGCCAGCAGTGTCTCAATGATTCGGGGGGCCTATGGCTACACCTTC
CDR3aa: CASSVSMIRGAYGYTF

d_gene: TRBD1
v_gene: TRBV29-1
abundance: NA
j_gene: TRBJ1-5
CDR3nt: TGCAGCGTTGCGATTTTAATTCGGGGACAGGGGGCGACCCGGGGCAATCAGCCCCAGCATTTT
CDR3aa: CSVAILIRGQGATRGNQPQHF

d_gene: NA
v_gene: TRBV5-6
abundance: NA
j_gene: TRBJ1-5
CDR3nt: TGTGCCAGCAGCTCCTCGATACTTGATCAGCCCCAGCATTTT
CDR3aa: CASSSSILDQPQHF

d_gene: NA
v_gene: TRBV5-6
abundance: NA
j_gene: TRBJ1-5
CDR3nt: TGTGCCAGCAGCTTGGCCGGGACAAGAAATCAGCCCCAGCATTTT
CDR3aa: CASSLAGTRNQPQHF

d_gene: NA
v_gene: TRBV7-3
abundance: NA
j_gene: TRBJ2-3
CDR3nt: TGTGCCAGCAGCTCGGACGGGCCGGGGACGCAGTATTTT
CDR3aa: CASSSDGPGTQYF

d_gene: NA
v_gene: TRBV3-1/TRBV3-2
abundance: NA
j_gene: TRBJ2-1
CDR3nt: TGTGCCAGCAGCCAAGCTAAGGGAGGAAACAATGAGCAGTTCTTC
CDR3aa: CASSQAKGGNNEQFF

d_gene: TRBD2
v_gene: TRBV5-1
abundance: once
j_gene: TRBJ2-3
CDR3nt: TGCGCCAGCAGCCGGAGCACTAGCGGGGGCACAGATACGCAGTATTTT
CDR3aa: CASSRSTSGGTDTQYF

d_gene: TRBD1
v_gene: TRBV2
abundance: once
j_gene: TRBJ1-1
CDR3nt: TGTGCCAGCAGTCCACCCTTCAGGGGGAGAGGGACTGAAGCTTTCTTT
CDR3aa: CASSPPFRGRGTEAFF

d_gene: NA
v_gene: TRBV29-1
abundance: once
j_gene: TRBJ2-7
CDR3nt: TGCAGCGTTGTGAGAGGACACGCCAACGAGCAGTACTTC
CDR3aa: CSVVRGHANEQYF

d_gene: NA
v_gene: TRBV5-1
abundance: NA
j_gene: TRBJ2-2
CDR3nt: TGCGCCAGCAGCCCGGTAGCGGAGCGGAGGACCGGGGAGCTGTTTTTT
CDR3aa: CASSPVAERRTGELFF

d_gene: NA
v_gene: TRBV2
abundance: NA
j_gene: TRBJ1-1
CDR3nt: TGTGCCAGCAATAAGATTAACCCAGGCGGGACTGAAGCTTTCTTT
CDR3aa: CASNKINPGGTEAFF

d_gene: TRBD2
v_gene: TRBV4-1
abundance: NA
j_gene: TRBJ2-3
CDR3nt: TGCGCCAGCAGCCAAGGGCTAGCGGGGGGGCGGACAGATACGCAGTATTTT
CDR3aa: CASSQGLAGGRTDTQYF

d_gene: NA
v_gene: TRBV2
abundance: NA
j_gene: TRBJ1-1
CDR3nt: TGTGCCAGCAGTGTGGAGGGGTTCGACACTGAAGCTTTCTTT
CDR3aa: CASSVEGFDTEAFF

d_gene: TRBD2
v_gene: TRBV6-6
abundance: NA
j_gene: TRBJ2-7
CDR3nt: TGTGCCAGCAGTTCATCGACTAGCGGGAGCCGAGAGCAGTACTTC
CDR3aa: CASSSSTSGSREQYF

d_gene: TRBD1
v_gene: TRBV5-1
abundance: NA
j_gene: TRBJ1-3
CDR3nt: TGCGCCAGCAGCTTGTGGGACAGGGGGACTGGAAACACCATATATTTT
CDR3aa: CASSLWDRGTGNTIYF

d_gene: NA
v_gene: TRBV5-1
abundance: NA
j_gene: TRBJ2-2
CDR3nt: TGCGCCAGCAGCCAAGCTATAGTAAGGAACACCGGGGAGCTGTTTTTT
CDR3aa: CASSQAIVRNTGELFF

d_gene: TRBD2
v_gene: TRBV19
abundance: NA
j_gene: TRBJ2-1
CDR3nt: TGTGCCAGTAGTATGAGGGTGTCCGGGACTAGCGGGAACAGGAATGAGCAGTTCTTC
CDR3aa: CASSMRVSGTSGNRNEQFF

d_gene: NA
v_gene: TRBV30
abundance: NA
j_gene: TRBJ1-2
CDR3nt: TGTGCCGGGCGAAATATGGCAGGGTTGGGCTACACCTTC
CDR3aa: CAGRNMAGLGYTF

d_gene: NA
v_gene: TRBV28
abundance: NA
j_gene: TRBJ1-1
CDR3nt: TGTGCCAGCAGTATACCTCCAGGGTCTGAAGCTTTCTTT
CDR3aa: CASSIPPGSEAFF

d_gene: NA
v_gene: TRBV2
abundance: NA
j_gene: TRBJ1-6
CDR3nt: TGTGCCAGCAGAGGCAGGGTAACCAATTCACCCCTCCACTTT
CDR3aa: CASRGRVTNSPLHF